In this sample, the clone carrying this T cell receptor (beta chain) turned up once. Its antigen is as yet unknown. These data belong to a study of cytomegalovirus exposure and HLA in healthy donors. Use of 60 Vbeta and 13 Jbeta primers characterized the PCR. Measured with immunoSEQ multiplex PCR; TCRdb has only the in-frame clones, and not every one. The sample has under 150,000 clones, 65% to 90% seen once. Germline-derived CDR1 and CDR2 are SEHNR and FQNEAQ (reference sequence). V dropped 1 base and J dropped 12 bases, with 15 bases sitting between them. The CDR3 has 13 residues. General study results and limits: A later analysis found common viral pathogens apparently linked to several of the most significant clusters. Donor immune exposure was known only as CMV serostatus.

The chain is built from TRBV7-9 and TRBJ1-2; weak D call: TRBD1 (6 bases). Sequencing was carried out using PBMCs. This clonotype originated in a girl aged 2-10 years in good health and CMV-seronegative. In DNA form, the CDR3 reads TGTGCCAGCAGCTTAGGTGCAGGGGACGGCCACACCTTC. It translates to CASSLGAGDGHTF.